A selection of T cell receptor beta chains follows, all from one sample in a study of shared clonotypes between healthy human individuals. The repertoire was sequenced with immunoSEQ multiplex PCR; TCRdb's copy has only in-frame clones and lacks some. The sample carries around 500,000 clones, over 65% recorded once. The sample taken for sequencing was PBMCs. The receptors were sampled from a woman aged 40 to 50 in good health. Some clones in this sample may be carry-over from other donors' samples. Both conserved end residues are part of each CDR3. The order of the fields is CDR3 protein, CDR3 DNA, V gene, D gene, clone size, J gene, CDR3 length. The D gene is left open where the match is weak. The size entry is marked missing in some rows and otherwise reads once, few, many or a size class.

CDR3: CASSHSLGTQYF
DNA: TGTGCCAGCAGCCACTCACTAGGGACCCAGTACTTC
V: TRBV7-2
D: .
size: .
J: TRBJ2-5
length: 12

CDR3: CATSREGQGSGANVLTF
DNA: TGTGCCACCAGCAGAGAAGGGCAGGGGTCTGGGGCCAACGTCCTGACTTTC
V: TRBV15
D: .
size: many
J: TRBJ2-6
length: 17

CDR3: CAWSVHRDRYYNEQFF
DNA: TGTGCCTGGAGTGTACACCGGGACAGGTATTACAATGAGCAGTTCTTC
V: TRBV30
D: TRBD1
size: once
J: TRBJ2-1
length: 16

CDR3: CASSLREQETQYF
DNA: TGCGCCAGCAGCCTTCGGGAACAAGAGACCCAGTACTTC
V: TRBV4-3
D: .
size: many
J: TRBJ2-5
length: 13

CDR3: CASNRASGDEQYF
DNA: TGTGCCAGTAATCGGGCTAGCGGTGACGAGCAGTACTTC
V: TRBV19
D: TRBD2
size: .
J: TRBJ2-7
length: 13

CDR3: CASSRRRLAGERNEQFF
DNA: TGTGCCAGCAGCCGGCGGAGACTAGCGGGAGAACGTAATGAGCAGTTCTTC
V: TRBV5-8
D: TRBD2
size: .
J: TRBJ2-1
length: 17

CDR3: CAWKKKGGNEQFF
DNA: TGTGCCTGGAAAAAGAAGGGGGGCAATGAGCAGTTCTTC
V: TRBV30
D: .
size: .
J: TRBJ2-1
length: 13

CDR3: CAIKGQGYEQYF
DNA: TGTGCCATCAAAGGACAGGGCTACGAGCAGTACTTC
V: TRBV28
D: TRBD1
size: .
J: TRBJ2-7
length: 12

CDR3: CSTPRGTDDYGYTF
DNA: TGCAGCACCCCGAGGGGGACAGACGACTATGGCTACACCTTC
V: TRBV29-1
D: TRBD1
size: .
J: TRBJ1-2
length: 14

CDR3: CASSLLSGLPYSEQFF
DNA: TGTGCCAGCAGTTTACTCTCGGGACTCCCCTACAGTGAGCAGTTCTTC
V: TRBV27
D: .
size: .
J: TRBJ2-1
length: 16

CDR3: CASSIAGTGVHTLSYNEQFF
DNA: TGTGCCAGTAGTATTGCTGGGACAGGGGTACATACCCTATCCTACAATGAGCAGTTCTTC
V: TRBV19
D: TRBD1
size: .
J: TRBJ2-1
length: 20

CDR3: CASSQQASYEQYF
DNA: TGTGCCAGTAGCCAACAGGCCTCCTACGAGCAGTACTTC
V: TRBV19
D: .
size: few
J: TRBJ2-7
length: 13

CDR3: CASSRGWAGTYEQYF
DNA: TGTGCCAGCAGCCGGGGGTGGGCAGGGACCTACGAGCAGTACTTC
V: TRBV5-6
D: .
size: .
J: TRBJ2-7
length: 15

CDR3: CASQGREGRNEQFF
DNA: TGCGCCAGCCAGGGGAGGGAGGGACGCAATGAGCAGTTCTTC
V: TRBV2
D: .
size: .
J: TRBJ2-1
length: 14

CDR3: CASSFLPTRPEAFF
DNA: TGTGCCAGCAGCTTTCTTCCGACACGACCTGAAGCTTTCTTT
V: TRBV28
D: .
size: .
J: TRBJ1-1
length: 14

CDR3: CASRGEGNGTYEQYF
DNA: TGTGCCAGCAGGGGTGAGGGCAACGGAACCTACGAGCAGTACTTC
V: TRBV7-4
D: .
size: .
J: TRBJ2-7
length: 15

CDR3: CASSPRVGTSYEQYF
DNA: TGTGCCAGCTCACCACGGGTAGGGACCTCCTACGAGCAGTACTTC
V: TRBV18
D: .
size: .
J: TRBJ2-7
length: 15

CDR3: CASSSTSYEQYF
DNA: TGTGCCAGCTCGTCGACGTCCTACGAGCAGTACTTC
V: TRBV2
D: .
size: .
J: TRBJ2-7
length: 12

CDR3: CASSIGQGQETQYF
DNA: TGTGCCAGTAGTATAGGTCAGGGACAAGAGACCCAGTACTTC
V: TRBV19
D: .
size: .
J: TRBJ2-5
length: 14

CDR3: CASSPAPGGWDTQYF
DNA: TGTGCCAGCAGCCCCGCCCCGGGAGGCTGGGATACGCAGTATTTT
V: TRBV7-6
D: TRBD2
size: few
J: TRBJ2-3
length: 15

CDR3: CASSPGVTEAFF
DNA: TGTGCCAGCAGCCCCGGGGTCACTGAAGCTTTCTTT
V: TRBV9
D: .
size: .
J: TRBJ1-1
length: 12

CDR3: CASSTPGQESGELFF
DNA: TGTGCCAGCAGTACCCCGGGACAGGAGTCCGGGGAGCTGTTTTTT
V: TRBV28
D: TRBD1
size: once
J: TRBJ2-2
length: 15

CDR3: CASSEGLAGPYEQYF
DNA: TGTGCCAGCAGCGAGGGACTAGCGGGACCCTACGAGCAGTACTTC
V: TRBV9
D: TRBD2
size: .
J: TRBJ2-7
length: 15

CDR3: CASSTDTTDTQYF
DNA: TGTGCCAGCAGTACAGACACCACAGATACGCAGTATTTT
V: TRBV6-1
D: .
size: .
J: TRBJ2-3
length: 13

CDR3: CASSGLGSSGNTIYF
DNA: TGTGCCAGCAGCGGGCTAGGGAGCTCTGGAAACACCATATATTTT
V: TRBV7-9
D: .
size: .
J: TRBJ1-3
length: 15

CDR3: CASSQGGSSYNEQFF
DNA: TGTGCCAGCTCACAAGGCGGGAGCTCCTACAATGAGCAGTTCTTC
V: TRBV18
D: TRBD2
size: .
J: TRBJ2-1
length: 15

CDR3: CASSFSGPLYGYTF
DNA: TGCGCCAGCAGCTTCTCAGGACCTCTTTATGGCTACACCTTC
V: TRBV5-1
D: .
size: .
J: TRBJ1-2
length: 14

CDR3: CASMRTVNSNQPQHF
DNA: TGTGCCAGCATGCGGACAGTAAATAGCAATCAGCCCCAGCATTTT
V: TRBV2
D: .
size: .
J: TRBJ1-5
length: 15

CDR3: CASSLDGLYNEQFF
DNA: TGTGCTAGCAGCTTGGACGGACTATACAATGAGCAGTTCTTC
V: TRBV7-7
D: .
size: .
J: TRBJ2-1
length: 14

CDR3: CASSGGAEYSNQPQHF
DNA: TGTGCCAGCAGTGGGGGAGCCGAGTATAGCAATCAGCCCCAGCATTTT
V: TRBV6-4
D: .
size: .
J: TRBJ1-5
length: 16

CDR3: CASSPHSSSGNTIYF
DNA: TGTGCCAGCAGCCCCCACAGCAGCTCTGGAAACACCATATATTTT
V: TRBV7-6
D: .
size: .
J: TRBJ1-3
length: 15

CDR3: CASSFYTDTQYF
DNA: TGTGCCAGCAGCTTCTACACAGATACGCAGTATTTT
V: TRBV5-6
D: .
size: .
J: TRBJ2-3
length: 12

CDR3: CASSASDRVLLAQYF
DNA: TGTGCCAGCAGTGCGTCCGACAGGGTGCTTCTTGCGCAGTACTTC
V: TRBV27
D: TRBD1
size: .
J: TRBJ2-7
length: 15

CDR3: CASNGGRYNEQFF
DNA: TGTGCCAGCAATGGGGGGCGGTACAATGAGCAGTTCTTC
V: TRBV2
D: .
size: once
J: TRBJ2-1
length: 13

CDR3: CASSLGQGVYNEQFF
DNA: TGCGCCAGCAGCTTGGGACAGGGGGTTTACAATGAGCAGTTCTTC
V: TRBV5-1
D: TRBD1
size: .
J: TRBJ2-1
length: 15

CDR3: CASKGELPYNEQFF
DNA: TGTGCCAGCAAGGGGGAGTTGCCCTACAATGAGCAGTTCTTC
V: TRBV2
D: .
size: .
J: TRBJ2-1
length: 14

CDR3: CASSMTEESSYEQYF
DNA: TGTGCCAGTAGTATGACAGAAGAAAGCTCCTACGAGCAGTACTTC
V: TRBV19
D: .
size: .
J: TRBJ2-7
length: 15

CDR3: CASSLGQGWDEQYF
DNA: TGTGCCAGCAGCTTGGGACAGGGGTGGGACGAGCAGTACTTC
V: TRBV13
D: TRBD1
size: few
J: TRBJ2-7
length: 14

CDR3: CASSLDREQYF
DNA: TGTGCCAGCAGCTTAGACAGGGAGCAGTACTTC
V: TRBV11-2
D: .
size: few
J: TRBJ2-7
length: 11

CDR3: CASSLELASYNEQFF
DNA: TGTGCCAGCAGCTTGGAATTAGCCTCCTACAATGAGCAGTTCTTC
V: TRBV5-8
D: .
size: .
J: TRBJ2-1
length: 15

CDR3: CASSFTSGSEEQYF
DNA: TGTGCCAGCAGCTTTACTAGCGGGAGTGAAGAGCAGTACTTC
V: TRBV7-9
D: TRBD2
size: .
J: TRBJ2-7
length: 14

CDR3: CASAGSDTQYF
DNA: TGCGCCAGTGCGGGATCAGATACGCAGTATTTT
V: TRBV5-1
D: .
size: .
J: TRBJ2-3
length: 11

CDR3: CASSSGRTSGISGYEQYF
DNA: TGTGCCAGCAGCTCGGGGAGGACTAGCGGGATTTCCGGCTACGAGCAGTACTTC
V: TRBV5-8
D: TRBD2
size: once
J: TRBJ2-7
length: 18

CDR3: CASSSGTNTEAFF
DNA: TGCGCCAGCAGCTCGGGCACGAACACTGAAGCTTTCTTT
V: TRBV5-1
D: .
size: .
J: TRBJ1-1
length: 13

CDR3: CASSQGDSNQPQHF
DNA: TGCGCCAGCAGCCAAGGGGATAGCAATCAGCCCCAGCATTTT
V: TRBV4-1
D: .
size: few
J: TRBJ1-5
length: 14

CDR3: CASSQAGGFNEQFF
DNA: TGCGCCAGCAGCCAGGCGGGAGGCTTCAATGAGCAGTTCTTC
V: TRBV4-3
D: TRBD2
size: few
J: TRBJ2-1
length: 14

CDR3: CASSPQRVLDTQYF
DNA: TGTGCCAGCAGCCCCCAGAGGGTTTTAGATACGCAGTATTTT
V: TRBV7-2
D: .
size: .
J: TRBJ2-3
length: 14

CDR3: CASSRQALSYEQYF
DNA: TGTGCCAGCAGCCGACAGGCACTATCCTACGAGCAGTACTTC
V: TRBV2
D: .
size: .
J: TRBJ2-7
length: 14

CDR3: CASSSTGTVNTEAFF
DNA: TGTGCCAGCAGTTCGACAGGTACCGTGAACACTGAAGCTTTCTTT
V: TRBV6-6
D: .
size: .
J: TRBJ1-1
length: 15